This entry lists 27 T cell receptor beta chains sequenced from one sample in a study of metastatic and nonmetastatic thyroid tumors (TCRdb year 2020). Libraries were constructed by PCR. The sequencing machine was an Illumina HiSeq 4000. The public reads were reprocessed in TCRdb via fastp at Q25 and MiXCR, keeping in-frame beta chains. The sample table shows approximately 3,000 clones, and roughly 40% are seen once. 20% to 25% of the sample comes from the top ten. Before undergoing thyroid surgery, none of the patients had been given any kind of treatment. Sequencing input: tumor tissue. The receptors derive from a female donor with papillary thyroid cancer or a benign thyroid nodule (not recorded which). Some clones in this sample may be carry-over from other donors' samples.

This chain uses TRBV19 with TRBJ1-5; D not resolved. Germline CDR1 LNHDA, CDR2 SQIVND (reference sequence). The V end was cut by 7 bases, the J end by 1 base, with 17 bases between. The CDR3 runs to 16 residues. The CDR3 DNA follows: TGTGCCAGTACCAAGAGGAGGGAGACGAGCAATCAGCCCCAGCATTTT. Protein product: CASTKRRETSNQPQHF.

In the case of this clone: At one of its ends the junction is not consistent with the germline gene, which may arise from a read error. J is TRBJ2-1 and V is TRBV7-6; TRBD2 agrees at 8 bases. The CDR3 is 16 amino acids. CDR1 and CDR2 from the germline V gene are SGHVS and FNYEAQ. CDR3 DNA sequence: TGTGCCAGCAGCTTAGATCCGGGGGGGTCCTACAATGAGCAGCTCTTC. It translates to CASSLDPGGSYNEQLF.

DNA of the CDR3: TGTGCCAGCAGTTTATGGACGAATGCAGATACGCAGTATTTT. It encodes CASSLWTNADTQYF. The chain employs TRBV2 and TRBJ2-3; D not resolved. The CDR3 is made up of 14 amino acids. V was shortened by 5 bases and J by 4 bases, with 13 bases between the two germline ends. Germline V gives CDR1 SNHLY, CDR2 FYNNEI.

This CDR3 is CSAPGTGDNEQFF. Here the CDR3 DNA reads TGCAGCGCTCCCGGGACAGGGGACAATGAGCAGTTCTTC. V is TRBV29-1 and J is TRBJ2-1, with 10 bases that match TRBD1. Germline trimming cut 7 bases from V and 5 bases from J; bases unmatched to any gene: 5. The CDR3 extends over 13 amino acids. The germline gives CDR1 SQVTM, CDR2 ANQGSEA.

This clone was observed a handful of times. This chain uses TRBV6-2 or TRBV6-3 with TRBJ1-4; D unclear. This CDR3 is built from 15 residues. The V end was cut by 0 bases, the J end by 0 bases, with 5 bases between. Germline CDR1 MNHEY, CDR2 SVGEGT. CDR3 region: CASSYSQSTNEKLFF. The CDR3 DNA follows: TGTGCCAGCAGTTACTCCCAATCAACTAATGAAAAACTGTTTTTT.

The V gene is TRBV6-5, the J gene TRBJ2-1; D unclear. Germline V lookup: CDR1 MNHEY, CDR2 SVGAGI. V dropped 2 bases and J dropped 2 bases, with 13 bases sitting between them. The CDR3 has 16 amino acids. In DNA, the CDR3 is TGTGCCAGCAGTTACAGGGAATGGAGTACCTACAATGAGCAGTTCTTC. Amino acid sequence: CASSYREWSTYNEQFF.

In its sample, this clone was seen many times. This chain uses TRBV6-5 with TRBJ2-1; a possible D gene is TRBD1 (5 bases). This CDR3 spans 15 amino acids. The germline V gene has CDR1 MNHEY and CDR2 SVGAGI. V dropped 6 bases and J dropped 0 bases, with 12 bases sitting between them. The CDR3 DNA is TGTGCCAGCAGCATCCAGGGCGACTCCTACAATGAGCAGTTCTTC. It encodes CASSIQGDSYNEQFF.

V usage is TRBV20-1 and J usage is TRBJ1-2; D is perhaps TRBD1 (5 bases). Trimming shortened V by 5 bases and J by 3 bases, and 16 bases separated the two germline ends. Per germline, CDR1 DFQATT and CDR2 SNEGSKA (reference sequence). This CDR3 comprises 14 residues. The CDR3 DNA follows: TGCAGTGCTCCATGGGGGGAGAGTGACTATGGCTACACCTTC. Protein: CSAPWGESDYGYTF.

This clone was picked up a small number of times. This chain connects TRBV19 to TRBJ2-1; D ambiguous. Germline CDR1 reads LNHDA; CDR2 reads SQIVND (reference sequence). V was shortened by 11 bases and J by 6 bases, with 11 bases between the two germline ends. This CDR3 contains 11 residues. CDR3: CACNTGNEQFF. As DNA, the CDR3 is TGTGCCTGTAATACCGGCAATGAGCAGTTCTTC. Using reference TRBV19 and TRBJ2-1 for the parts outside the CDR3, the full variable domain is DGGITQSPKYLFRKEGQNVTLSCEQNLNHDAMYWYRQDPGQGLRLIYYSQIVNDFQKGDIAEGYSVSREKKESFPLTVTSAQKNPTAFYLCACNTGNEQFFGPGTRLTVL.

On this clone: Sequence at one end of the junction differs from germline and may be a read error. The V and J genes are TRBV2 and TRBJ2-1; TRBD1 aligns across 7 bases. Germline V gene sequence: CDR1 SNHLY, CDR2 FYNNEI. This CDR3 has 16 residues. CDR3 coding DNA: TGTGCCAGCAGTGAAGGACCGGGACAGAGTTACAATGATCAGTTCTTC. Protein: CASSEGPGQSYNDQFF. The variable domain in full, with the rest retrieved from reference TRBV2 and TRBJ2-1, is EPEVTQTPSHQVTQMGQEVILRCVPISNHLYFYWYRQILGQKVEFLVSFYNNEISEKSEIFDDQFSVERPDGSNFTLKIRSTKLEDSAMYFCASSEGPGQSYNDQFFGPGTRLTVL.

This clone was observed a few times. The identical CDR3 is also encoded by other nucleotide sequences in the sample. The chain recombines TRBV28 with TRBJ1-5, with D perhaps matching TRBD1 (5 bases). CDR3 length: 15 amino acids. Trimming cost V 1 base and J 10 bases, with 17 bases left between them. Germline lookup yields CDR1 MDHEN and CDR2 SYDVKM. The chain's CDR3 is CASSLLGPSLGPQHF. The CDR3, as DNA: TGTGCCAGCAGTTTATTGGGGCCTAGTCTAGGTCCCCAGCATTTT.

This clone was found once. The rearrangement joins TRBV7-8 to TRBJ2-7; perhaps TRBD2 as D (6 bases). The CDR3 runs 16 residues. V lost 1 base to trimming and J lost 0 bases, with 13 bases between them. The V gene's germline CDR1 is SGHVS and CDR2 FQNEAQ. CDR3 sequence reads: CASSLEEGGTSYEQYF. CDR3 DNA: TGTGCCAGCAGCTTAGAGGAGGGTGGGACCTCCTACGAGCAGTACTTC.

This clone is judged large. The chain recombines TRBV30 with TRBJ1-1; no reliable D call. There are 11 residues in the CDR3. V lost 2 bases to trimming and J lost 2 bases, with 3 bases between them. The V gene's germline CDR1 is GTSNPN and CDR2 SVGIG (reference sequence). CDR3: CAWSHNTEAFF. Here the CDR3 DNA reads TGTGCCTGGAGTCATAACACTGAAGCTTTCTTT.

CDR3 residues: CASSSPGAGGAYEQYF. The CDR3 nucleotides read TGTGCCAGCAGCTCCCCTGGGGCAGGGGGGGCCTACGAGCAGTACTTC. The chain couples TRBV11-1 to TRBJ2-7; D is possibly TRBD1 or TRBD2 (7 bases each). Trimming pared 4 bases from V and 2 bases from J, leaving 18 bases between. CDR1 and CDR2 from the germline V gene are SGHAT and FQDESV (reference sequence). This CDR3 region has 16 residues.

As DNA, the CDR3 is TGTGCCAGCAGTGAAAAAGGACTAGCGGGTGGGCCCGGGAATGAGCAGTTCTTC. It translates to CASSEKGLAGGPGNEQFF. The J gene is TRBJ2-1, the V gene TRBV28; TRBD2 aligns across 11 bases. CDR1 is MDHEN and CDR2 is SYDVKM in the germline V gene. This CDR3 region has 18 residues. V dropped 5 bases and J dropped 7; count of bases not matched to a gene: 16.

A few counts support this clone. CDR3 amino acids: CATSRDLTGRDEQYF. DNA of the CDR3: TGTGCCACCAGCAGAGATCTTACAGGGAGGGACGAGCAGTACTTC. This chain uses TRBV15 with TRBJ2-7; tentatively, D is TRBD2 (7 bases). Trimming shortened V by 0 bases and J by 5 bases, and 14 bases separated the two germline ends. The length of the CDR3 is 15 residues. Germline-derived CDR1 and CDR2 are LNHNV and YYDKDF (reference sequence).

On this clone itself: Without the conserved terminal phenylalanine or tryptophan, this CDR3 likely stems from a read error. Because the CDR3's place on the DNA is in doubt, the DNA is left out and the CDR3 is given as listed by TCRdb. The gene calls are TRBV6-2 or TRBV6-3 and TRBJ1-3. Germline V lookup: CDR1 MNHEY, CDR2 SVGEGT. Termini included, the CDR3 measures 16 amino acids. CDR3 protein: CASSLGLGYSGNTIVL.

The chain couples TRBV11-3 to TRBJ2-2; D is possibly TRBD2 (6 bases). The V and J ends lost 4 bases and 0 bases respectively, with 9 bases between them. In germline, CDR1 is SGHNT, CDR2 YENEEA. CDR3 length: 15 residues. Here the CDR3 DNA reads TGTGCCAGCAGCTGGGGGGACTCGAACACCGGGGAGCTGTTTTTT. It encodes CASSWGDSNTGELFF.

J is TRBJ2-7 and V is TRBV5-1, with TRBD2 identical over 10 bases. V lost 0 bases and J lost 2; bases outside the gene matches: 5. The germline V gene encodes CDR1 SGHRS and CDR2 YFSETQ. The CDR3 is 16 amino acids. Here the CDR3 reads CASSLVALAGPYEQYF. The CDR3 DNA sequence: TGCGCCAGCAGCTTGGTAGCACTAGCGGGGCCCTACGAGCAGTACTTC.

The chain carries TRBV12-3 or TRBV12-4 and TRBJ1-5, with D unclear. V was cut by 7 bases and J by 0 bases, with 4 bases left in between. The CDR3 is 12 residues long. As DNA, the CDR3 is TGTGCCAGCACATATAGCAATCAGCCCCAGCATTTT. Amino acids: CASTYSNQPQHF.

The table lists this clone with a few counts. The CDR3 spells CASSTGTAYNEQFF. In DNA, the CDR3 is TGTGCCAGCAGTACCGGGACAGCTTACAATGAGCAGTTCTTC. The V and J genes are TRBV6-1 and TRBJ2-1; TRBD1 aligns across 7 bases. J lost 4 bases, V lost 5 bases, and 5 bases had no gene match. CDR3 length: 14 amino acids. Germline V gene lookup returns CDR1 MNHNS and CDR2 SASEGT.

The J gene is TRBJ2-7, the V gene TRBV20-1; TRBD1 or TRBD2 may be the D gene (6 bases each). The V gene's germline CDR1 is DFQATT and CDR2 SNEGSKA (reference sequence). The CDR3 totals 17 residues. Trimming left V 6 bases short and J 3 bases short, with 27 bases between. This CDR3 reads CSARGGTRTSEGYEQYF. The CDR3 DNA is TGCAGTGCCCGAGGGGGGACAAGGACATCCGAGGGCTACGAGCAGTACTTC.

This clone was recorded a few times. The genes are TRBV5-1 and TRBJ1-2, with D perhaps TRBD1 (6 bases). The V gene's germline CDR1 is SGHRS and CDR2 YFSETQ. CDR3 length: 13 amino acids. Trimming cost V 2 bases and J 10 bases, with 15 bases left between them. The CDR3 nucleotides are TGCGCCAGCAGCTTCGACAGGACAGCGGCCTACACCTTC. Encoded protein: CASSFDRTAAYTF.

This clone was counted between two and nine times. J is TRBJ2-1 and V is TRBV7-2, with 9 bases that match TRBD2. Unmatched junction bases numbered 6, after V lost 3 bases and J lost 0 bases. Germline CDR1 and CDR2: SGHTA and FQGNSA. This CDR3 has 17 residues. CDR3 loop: CASSFPRSGSSYNEQFF. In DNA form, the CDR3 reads TGTGCCAGCAGCTTCCCCCGTAGCGGGAGCTCCTACAATGAGCAGTTCTTC. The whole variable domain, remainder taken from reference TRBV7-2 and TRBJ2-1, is GAGVSQSPSNKVTEKGKDVELRCDPISGHTALYWYRQSLGQGLEFLIYFQGNSAPDKSGLPSDRFSAERTGGSVSTLTIQRTQQEDSAVYLCASSFPRSGSSYNEQFFGPGTRLTVL.

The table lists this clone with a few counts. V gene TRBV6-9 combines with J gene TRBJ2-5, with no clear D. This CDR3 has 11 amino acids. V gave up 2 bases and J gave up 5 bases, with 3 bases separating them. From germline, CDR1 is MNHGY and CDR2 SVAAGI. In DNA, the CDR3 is TGTGCCAGCAGTTATGGGGAGACCCAGTACTTC. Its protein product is CASSYGETQYF.

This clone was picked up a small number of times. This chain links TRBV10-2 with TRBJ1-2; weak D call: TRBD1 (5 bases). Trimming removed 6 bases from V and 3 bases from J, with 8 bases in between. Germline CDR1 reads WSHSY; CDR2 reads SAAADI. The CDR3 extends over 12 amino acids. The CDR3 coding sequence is TGCGCCAGCAGGAGGGACGACTATGGCTACACCTTC. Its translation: CASRRDDYGYTF.

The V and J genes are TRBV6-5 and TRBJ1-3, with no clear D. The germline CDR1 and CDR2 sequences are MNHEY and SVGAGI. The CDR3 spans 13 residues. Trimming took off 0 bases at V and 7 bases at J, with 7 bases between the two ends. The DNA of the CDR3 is TGTGCCAGCAGTTACTCCACGAGCAACACCATATATTTT. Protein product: CASSYSTSNTIYF.